Here is one T cell receptor (beta chain) with its context. The antigen is unknown. This entry belongs to a study of OX40 agonist ivuxolimab in advanced cancers. Study-wide context: Patients were treated with ivuxolimab, an agonistic anti-OX40 (CD134) antibody.

Trimming removed 1 base from V and 13 bases from J, with 17 bases in between. The CDR3 is 13 amino acids. Germline CDR1 is SGHDT and CDR2 is YYEEEE. Libraries were prepared by immunoSEQ multiplex PCR; TCRdb keeps only in-frame clonotypes and omits some of them. Among around 84,000 clones listed, about 90% were seen once. Study conclusions and caveats: It was not determined which antigens were specifically recognized by the peripheral T cells that had undergone clonal expansion.

The sample here was CD4+ or CD8+ T cells sorted from blood, taken in a trial of the OX40 agonist ivuxolimab. This receptor was identified in an adult with an advanced solid tumor such as melanoma, head and neck, liver or kidney cancer. This chain joins TRBV5-6 and TRBJ1-1, with D perhaps matching TRBD1 (5 bases). CDR3 bases: TGTGCCAGCAGCTTGTTAAGGGGCCGAGCGTTTTTCTTT. Translating it yields CASSLLRGRAFFF.